This TCR beta chain derives from a study of T cells expressing NK-cell markers. This CDR3 comprises 13 residues. Germline loops: CDR1 DFQATT, CDR2 SNEGSKA (reference sequence). This clonotype is deemed medium-sized by its frequency. No DNA is given; TCRdb re-called the 5' RACE reads and lists each CDR3 protein once. The sample table sets out about 5,000 distinct CDR3 sequences. J is TRBJ1-1 and V is TRBV20-1. Specimen: blood T cells: a sorted CD56 or NKG2C T cell subset, CD4+ or CD8+ T cells, or bulk PBMC T cells (not recorded which). The TCR originated in a man aged 18 to 35 in good health. The CDR3 sequence: CSARDRSEGEAFF.